This is a list of T cell receptor beta chains from one sample in a study of neurological immune-mediated disorders. TCRdb itself ran the 5' RACE reads through MiXCR, one entry per CDR3 protein. This sample carries 50,000 or so distinct CDR3 sequences, 16% of them seen once, and the ten largest clones take approximately 4%. Sequencing was carried out using PBMCs. The source of these receptors is a man in his fifties or sixties in good health. Both conserved end residues are part of each CDR3. D genes are given only for firm matches. Rows give clone size only sometimes, using once, few, many, or a class for an expanded clone.

j_call,v_call,d_call,clone_size,cdr3_nt,cdr3_aa
TRBJ2-1,TRBV28,TRBD2,many,TGTGCCAGCAGTCCAGAAAGCGGGAGATCCTACAATGAGCAGTTCTTC,CASSPESGRSYNEQFF
TRBJ2-1,TRBV18,.,.,TGTGCCAGCTCGCGGGACAGCTACAATGAGCAGTTCTTC,CASSRDSYNEQFF
TRBJ1-3,TRBV9,.,.,TGTGCCAGCAGCCCGGCGACCGCTGGAAACACCATATATTTT,CASSPATAGNTIYF
TRBJ1-1,TRBV7-3,.,many,TGTGCCAGCAGCTTAACTAGGGGCACTGAAGCTTTCTTT,CASSLTRGTEAFF
TRBJ1-1,TRBV6-5,.,many,TGTGCCAGCAGTTACGGGCGGGGTACGGCTTTCTTT,CASSYGRGTAFF
TRBJ1-2,TRBV27,.,many,TGTGCCAGCAGTGGGGGAATGACGAATGGCTACACCTTC,CASSGGMTNGYTF
TRBJ2-1,TRBV5-5,TRBD1,many,TGTGCCAGCAGCAGGGACAGGGGGAGCTCCTACAATGAGCAGTTCTTC,CASSRDRGSSYNEQFF
TRBJ1-6,TRBV7-9,TRBD1,many,TGTGCCAGCAGCGCCTCCGGGACAGGCCATAATTCACCCCTCCACTTT,CASSASGTGHNSPLHF
TRBJ2-4,TRBV20-1,.,many,TGCAGTGCTAGAGAGGTGGCGAGCGGAAAAAACATTCAGTACTTC,CSAREVASGKNIQYF
TRBJ2-2,TRBV28,TRBD2,many,TGTGCCAGCATCCCAGGCCGTCTAGCGGGAGGGCGGAACACCGGGGAGCTGTTTTTT,CASIPGRLAGGRNTGELFF
TRBJ2-1,TRBV15,TRBD2,many,TGTGCCACCAGCAGAGATCGTGCCTGGTGGGACAGCGGGACTAGCGAGTACAATGAGCAGTTCTTC,CATSRDRAWWDSGTSEYNEQFF
TRBJ2-5,TRBV12-3/TRBV12-4,.,.,TGTGCCAGCAGCCGGTCTGGACGTGGGGAGACCCAGTACTTC,CASSRSGRGETQYF